The present entry profiles one T cell receptor (beta chain) with its context. This specimen comes from a study of T cell responses to AZD1222 COVID-19 vaccine. This CDR3 is 15 amino acids long. V lost 3 bases, J lost 3 bases, and 12 bases lay in between. The germline gives CDR1 LGHDT, CDR2 YNNKEL (reference sequence). Here immunoSEQ multiplex PCR was the method, and the copy in TCRdb shows in-frame clones only, minus some. The sample yields about 150,000 clones, almost 95% seen once. This chain joins TRBV3-1 (or the pseudogene TRBV3-2) and TRBJ2-1; TRBD1 is a possible D gene (6 bases). The sample consisted of peripheral blood, taken on day 0 of AZD1222 vaccination. This receptor was obtained from an adult in good health. This chain's CDR3 is CASSQGASFYNEQFF. Written as DNA, the CDR3 is TGTGCCAGCAGCCAGGGGGCTAGCTTCTACAATGAGCAGTTCTTC.